A selection of T cell receptor beta chains follows, all from one sample in a study of blood T cell repertoires in COVID-19. Here immunoSEQ multiplex PCR was the method, and the copy in TCRdb shows in-frame clones only, minus some. The sample lists roughly 92,000 clones, around 90% seen once, with around 5.3% in the top ten. Sequenced input: peripheral blood. These receptors came from a woman older than 75 with acute or convalescent COVID-19. The CDR3 runs from the conserved cysteine through the conserved F or W. D genes are given only for firm matches. Some rows have no size entry. The others give once, few or many, or a class for an expanded clone.

TRBV7-3	TRBJ1-1	NA	NA	CASSIQGNTEAFF	TGTGCCAGCAGCATACAGGGGAACACTGAAGCTTTCTTT
TRBV30	TRBJ2-3	TRBD2	NA	CAWSQGLAGRMDTQYF	TGTGCCTGGAGTCAGGGACTAGCGGGTAGAATGGATACGCAGTATTTT
TRBV12-3/TRBV12-4	TRBJ2-5	NA	NA	CASKRQAQETQYF	TGTGCCAGCAAACGACAAGCCCAAGAGACCCAGTACTTC
TRBV3-1/TRBV3-2	TRBJ1-4	NA	few	CASSQEGLTLGREKLFF	TGTGCCAGCAGCCAAGAGGGTTTGACCTTGGGGAGGGAAAAACTGTTTTTT
TRBV7-2	TRBJ2-1	NA	NA	CASSLMGGSSYNEQFF	TGTGCCAGCAGCCTGATGGGGGGAAGCTCCTACAATGAGCAGTTCTTC
TRBV7-9	TRBJ1-5	NA	NA	CASSPGGGAGQPQHF	TGTGCCAGCAGTCCCGGCGGGGGGGCAGGCCAGCCCCAGCATTTT
TRBV5-1	TRBJ2-5	NA	NA	CASGLQETQYF	TGCGCCAGCGGGCTTCAAGAGACCCAGTACTTC
TRBV6-5	TRBJ2-7	NA	NA	CASVGPGGNYEQYF	NA
TRBV5-1	TRBJ2-5	NA	few	CASSPGGPAETQYF	TGCGCCAGTAGCCCAGGGGGGCCGGCCGAGACCCAGTACTTC
TRBV7-9	TRBJ1-5	NA	NA	CASSFGQTNSNQPQHF	TGTGCCAGCAGCTTTGGACAGACAAATAGCAATCAGCCCCAGCATTTT
TRBV7-3	TRBJ2-7	NA	NA	CASRHYRCPSYEQYF	TGTGCCAGCAGGCACTACAGGTGCCCTTCCTACGAGCAGTACTTC
TRBV5-6	TRBJ1-2	NA	NA	CASSDVAPTRGYTF	TGTGCCAGCAGCGATGTCGCCCCTACTCGGGGCTACACCTTC
TRBV5-5	TRBJ1-2	TRBD1	NA	CASNGQGTNYGYTF	TGTGCCAGCAACGGACAGGGGACTAACTATGGCTACACCTTC
TRBV4-2	TRBJ2-5	TRBD2	NA	CASSPLAGGKQETQYF	TGTGCCAGCAGCCCCTTAGCGGGGGGGAAGCAAGAGACCCAGTACTTC
TRBV18	TRBJ1-5	NA	NA	CASSREGGQPQHF	TGTGCCAGCTCACGGGAAGGAGGGCAGCCCCAGCATTTT
TRBV3-1/TRBV3-2	TRBJ2-5	NA	NA	CASSPPGQETQYF	TGTGCCAGCAGCCCCCCGGGCCAAGAGACCCAGTACTTC
TRBV7-3	TRBJ1-4	TRBD1	NA	CASSFPTGPIATNEKLFF	TGTGCCAGCAGCTTCCCGACAGGGCCGATTGCAACTAATGAAAAACTGTTTTTT
TRBV4-2	TRBJ1-6	NA	NA	CASSQEERVYNSPLHF	TGTGCCAGCAGCCAAGAGGAGAGGGTCTATAATTCACCCCTCCACTTT
TRBV10-1	TRBJ2-1	TRBD2	NA	CASSQGLAGALNEQFF	TGCGCCAGCAGTCAAGGACTAGCGGGAGCGCTCAATGAGCAGTTCTTC
TRBV5-8	TRBJ1-5	TRBD1	NA	CASSQGQGHQPQHF	TGTGCCAGCAGCCAGGGACAGGGGCATCAGCCCCAGCATTTT
TRBV2	TRBJ2-2	NA	NA	CASNRENHGELFF	TGTGCCAGCAACAGGGAAAATCACGGGGAGCTGTTTTTT
TRBV3-1/TRBV3-2	TRBJ2-2	TRBD2	once	CASRGSGVPSGELFF	TGTGCCAGCAGAGGGAGCGGGGTCCCCTCCGGGGAGCTGTTTTTT
TRBV11-2	TRBJ2-3	TRBD2	once	CASSLGGLAGTDTQYF	TGTGCCAGCAGCTTAGGAGGACTAGCGGGCACAGATACGCAGTATTTT
TRBV5-1	TRBJ2-5	TRBD2	NA	CASSRSSSGGQETQYF	TGCGCCAGCAGTCGCTCCTCCTCGGGAGGCCAAGAGACCCAGTACTTC
TRBV5-1	TRBJ2-1	TRBD1	NA	CASSLRQGLGNEQFF	TGCGCCAGCAGCTTGCGACAGGGTCTCGGTAATGAGCAGTTCTTC
TRBV5-6	TRBJ2-1	TRBD2	NA	CASRVGLAGGSISYNEQFF	TGTGCCAGCAGAGTGGGACTAGCGGGAGGTTCAATCTCCTACAATGAGCAGTTCTTC
TRBV9	TRBJ2-3	NA	NA	CASSSHTVPTQYF	TGTGCCAGCAGCTCCCATACGGTGCCTACGCAGTATTTT
TRBV10-3	TRBJ2-1	NA	NA	CAISDGSYSYNEQFF	TGTGCCATCAGTGACGGGAGTTACTCCTACAATGAGCAGTTCTTC
TRBV6-5	TRBJ2-4	NA	few	CASSTGNNIQYF	TGTGCCAGCAGTACAGGGAATAACATTCAGTACTTC
TRBV6-5	TRBJ2-1	TRBD2	NA	CASRPGDYYNEQFF	TGTGCCAGCAGGCCCGGGGACTACTACAATGAGCAGTTCTTC
TRBV19	TRBJ1-1	NA	NA	CASSIEGVRTEAFF	TGTGCCAGTAGTATCGAGGGAGTTCGAACTGAAGCTTTCTTT
TRBV12-3/TRBV12-4	TRBJ1-1	NA	once	CASSLGGEAFF	TGTGCCAGCAGTTTAGGCGGTGAAGCTTTCTTT
TRBV7-8	TRBJ1-2	NA	NA	CASSTARFQGGSYGYTF	TGTGCCAGCAGCACCGCGCGGTTCCAGGGAGGGAGCTATGGCTACACCTTC
TRBV7-8	TRBJ2-1	TRBD1	NA	CASSFAGGRNEQFF	TGTGCCAGCAGCTTCGCAGGGGGCCGGAATGAGCAGTTCTTC
TRBV5-4	TRBJ2-5	TRBD1	NA	CASSLQGSETQYF	TGTGCCAGCAGCTTACAGGGGTCGGAGACCCAGTACTTC
TRBV3-1/TRBV3-2	TRBJ1-1	TRBD1	NA	CASSLSDRGAHPEAFF	TGTGCCAGCAGCCTATCGGACAGGGGCGCACACCCTGAAGCTTTCTTT
TRBV7-7	TRBJ2-3	TRBD1	NA	CASSQTGGRTDTQYF	TGTGCTAGCAGTCAAACAGGGGGCCGCACAGATACGCAGTATTTT
TRBV3-1/TRBV3-2	TRBJ1-2	TRBD1	NA	CASSSGQGGGYTF	TGTGCCAGCAGCTCGGGACAGGGTGGTGGCTACACCTTC
TRBV5-1	TRBJ2-1	TRBD2	NA	CASSLASGRGEQFF	TGCGCCAGCAGCTTGGCCAGCGGGAGAGGGGAGCAGTTCTTC
TRBV21-1	TRBJ1-4	NA	few	CASSKGVRGLVNEKLFF	TGTGCCAGCAGCAAAGGAGTAAGGGGGCTTGTTAATGAAAAACTGTTTTTT
TRBV2	TRBJ1-4	NA	few	CASSVLRGRNEKLFF	TGTGCCAGCAGTGTTCTCAGGGGCAGGAACGAAAAACTGTTTTTT
TRBV3-1/TRBV3-2	TRBJ2-7	NA	NA	CASSQDAEGGQYF	TGTGCCAGCAGCCAAGATGCGGAGGGCGGGCAGTACTTC
TRBV7-3	TRBJ2-3	TRBD2	once	CASSLGLAGVGTDTQYF	TGTGCCAGCAGCTTAGGGCTAGCGGGGGTCGGGACAGATACGCAGTATTTT
TRBV5-1	TRBJ2-2	TRBD1	NA	CASSFSGQGSTGELFF	TGCGCCAGCAGCTTTTCGGGACAGGGTTCGACCGGGGAGCTGTTTTTT
TRBV10-3	TRBJ2-7	TRBD1	NA	CAISPETGGWEQYF	TGTGCCATTTCACCTGAGACAGGGGGATGGGAGCAGTACTTC
TRBV27	TRBJ2-3	NA	NA	CASSLRQQATQYF	TGTGCCAGCAGTTTAAGGCAGCAGGCCACGCAGTATTTT
TRBV6-5	TRBJ2-2	TRBD1	once	CASREDRVGTGELFF	TGTGCCAGCAGGGAGGACAGGGTCGGGACCGGGGAGCTGTTTTTT
TRBV3-1/TRBV3-2	TRBJ2-5	NA	NA	CASSQDRGTGQETQYF	TGTGCCAGCAGCCAAGATAGGGGGACGGGGCAAGAGACCCAGTACTTC
TRBV5-1	TRBJ2-3	TRBD2	NA	CASSLVAGGSTDTQYF	TGCGCCAGCAGCTTGGTGGCGGGGGGGAGCACAGATACGCAGTATTTT
TRBV7-7	TRBJ2-2	TRBD2	NA	CASSPLGGSNTGELFF	TGTGCTAGCAGCCCCCTGGGGGGGTCGAACACCGGGGAGCTGTTTTTT
TRBV18	TRBJ1-6	TRBD1	NA	CASSPRQGADSPLHF	TGTGCCAGCTCACCTCGACAGGGGGCAGATTCACCCCTCCACTTT
TRBV5-6	TRBJ1-2	NA	NA	CASSLGRADYGYTF	TGTGCCAGCAGCTTGGGCAGGGCGGACTATGGCTACACCTTC
TRBV3-1/TRBV3-2	TRBJ2-2	NA	few	CASSQAGSGTGELFF	TGTGCCAGCAGCCAAGCGGGTAGCGGAACCGGGGAGCTGTTTTTT